The 7 T cell receptor beta chains in this list originate from one sample, sequenced in a study of graft-versus-host responses after intestinal transplantation (dated by TCRdb to about 2021). The method behind the library was the immunoSEQ multiplex PCR assay. The table comes from immuneACCESS by way of TCRdb, which keeps in-frame sequences with V and J called. Part of the clones is missing from these tables; in studies checked, under half for an unresolved V gene and the rest for unknown reasons. This sample comprises 65,000 to 90,000 clones, around 92% of them detected only once. The top ten constitute about 0.4% of the sample. Their target antigens are unknown. Read against the paper, the sample's time point label means: cells obtained before transplantation from donor or recipient. Sequenced material: unstimulated CD8+ T cells sorted from spleen or lymph node cells, taken before transplant. These receptors all come from a human donor who was the organ donor for an intestinal transplant.

The genes are TRBV7-9 and TRBJ2-7; D is perhaps TRBD2 (7 bases). This CDR3 has 13 amino acids. V lost 7 bases and J lost 7, with 17 bases in between. Germline V gene data show CDR1 as SEHNR and CDR2 as FQNEAQ (reference sequence). The CDR3 is CASTLGAGDEQYF. CDR3 DNA: TGTGCCAGCACTCTGGGGGCGGGGGATGAGCAGTACTTC.

The chain employs TRBV7-3 and TRBJ2-5; TRBD1 matches at 8 bases. The CDR3 is made up of 16 amino acids. Unmatched junction bases numbered 13, after V lost 1 base and J lost 9 bases. In germline, CDR1 is SGHTA, CDR2 FQGTGA. The CDR3 is CASSLRGQVSMGAQYF. The CDR3 DNA reads as TGTGCCAGCAGCTTAAGGGGACAGGTTTCCATGGGGGCCCAGTACTTC.

The chain combines TRBV5-5 with TRBJ2-7; no definite D call. Between the trimmed V and J ends, which lost 5 bases and 3 bases, there was a span of 12 bases. The CDR3 loop spans 13 amino acids. Germline-derived CDR1 and CDR2 are SGHKS and YYEKEE (reference sequence). CDR3 DNA sequence: TGTGCCAGCAGTCTCGGTTGGAGCTACGAGCAGTACTTC. Its translation: CASSLGWSYEQYF.

This rearrangement joins TRBV11-2 to TRBJ1-2; a weak D match, TRBD1 (5 bases). Germline V gene data show CDR1 as SGHAT and CDR2 as FQNNGV. The CDR3 is 14 residues long. Between the trimmed V and J ends, which lost 3 bases and 3 bases, there was a span of 11 bases. The DNA for the CDR3 is TGTGCCAGCAGCTTTGGCAGGGACTACTATGGCTACACCTTC. Translating it yields CASSFGRDYYGYTF.

The chain is built from TRBV27 and TRBJ2-7; weak D call: TRBD1 (6 bases). CDR1 is MNHEY, CDR2 SMNVEV, per germline (reference sequence). There are 13 residues in the CDR3. Trimming cost V 2 bases and J 6 bases, with 11 bases left between them. The CDR3 DNA sequence: TGTGCCAGCAGTTTAAAACGGACAGCCGAGCAGTACTTC. Its protein product is CASSLKRTAEQYF.

This clone appeared once. V gene TRBV10-3 combines with J gene TRBJ1-2; TRBD1 is a possible D gene (6 bases). Trimming removed 2 bases from V and 3 bases from J, with 7 bases in between. This CDR3 spans 13 amino acids. The germline V gene encodes CDR1 ENHRY and CDR2 SYGVKD. The CDR3 protein is CAISEAGDYGYTF. In DNA, the CDR3 is TGTGCCATCAGTGAGGCAGGGGACTATGGCTACACCTTC.

V usage is TRBV4-1 and J usage is TRBJ2-1, with D perhaps TRBD1 (6 bases). This CDR3 region has 16 residues. Germline CDR1 and CDR2: MGHRA and YSYEKL. V was cut by 0 bases and J by 3 bases, with 12 bases left in between. The CDR3 bases are TGCGCCAGCAGCCAAGATGAACAGGGCCGCTACAATGAGCAGTTCTTC. Protein sequence: CASSQDEQGRYNEQFF.